This TCR beta chain is from a study of T cell responses to AZD1222 COVID-19 vaccine. This CDR3 is 12 amino acids long. Trimming pared 6 bases from V and 8 bases from J, leaving 13 bases between. Looked up from germline, CDR1 is SQVTM and CDR2 is ANQGSEA. Assay: immunoSEQ multiplex PCR; the TCRdb copy retains only in-frame clones and omits some. The table records 150,000 or so clones, about nine tenths of them present only once. Second-dose intervals near 4 or 12 weeks were combined. Whole-study findings and limits: Spike-specific TCRs gained breadth and depth after people received two AZD1222 doses. A reported finding is that nearly half of spike-specific TCRs target unmutated variant regions. Donors were largely white British and mainly female; clonal diversity was possibly underestimated.

About this clone: The antigen remains undetermined.

The chain recombines TRBV29-1 with TRBJ1-4; D is uncertain. Source: peripheral blood, taken 28 days after the second AZD1222 dose. The clonotype originates from an adult who received the AZD1222 COVID-19 vaccine. The chain's CDR3 is CSVRLDREKLFF. Here the CDR3 DNA reads TGCAGCGTCCGCCTGGACCGGGAAAAACTGTTTTTT.